This TCR beta chain was retrieved from a study of OX40 agonist ivuxolimab in advanced cancers. Using immunoSEQ multiplex PCR, the repertoire was profiled, and TCRdb retains in-frame clones only, with some absent. This sample has about 25,000 clones, with approximately 86% found just once. The CDR3 is 17 residues long. Germline values: CDR1 SGHVS, CDR2 FQNEAQ. V lost 1 base and J 4 bases, leaving 17 bases between the germline ends. This TCR was sampled from an adult with an advanced solid tumor such as melanoma, head and neck, liver or kidney cancer. The rearrangement links TRBV7-8 to TRBJ1-5; D unclear. This sample comprised CD4+ or CD8+ T cells sorted from blood, obtained in a trial of the OX40 agonist ivuxolimab. The CDR3 DNA reads TGTGCCAGCAGCTTAGGAACGGGAGGAGCGCGAAATCAGCCCCAGCATTTT. Translation: CASSLGTGGARNQPQHF.